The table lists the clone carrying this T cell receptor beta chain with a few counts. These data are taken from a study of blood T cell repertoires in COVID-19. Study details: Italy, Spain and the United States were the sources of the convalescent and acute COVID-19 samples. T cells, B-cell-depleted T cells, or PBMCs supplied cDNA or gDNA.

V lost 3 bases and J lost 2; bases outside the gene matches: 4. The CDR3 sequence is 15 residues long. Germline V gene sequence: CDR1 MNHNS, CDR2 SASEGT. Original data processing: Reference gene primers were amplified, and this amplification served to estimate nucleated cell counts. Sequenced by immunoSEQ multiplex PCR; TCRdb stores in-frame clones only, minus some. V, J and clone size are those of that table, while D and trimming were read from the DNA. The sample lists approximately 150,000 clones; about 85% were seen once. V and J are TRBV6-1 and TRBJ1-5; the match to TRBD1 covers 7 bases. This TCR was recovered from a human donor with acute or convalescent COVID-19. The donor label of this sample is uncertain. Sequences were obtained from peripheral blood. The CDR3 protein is CASSETGSRNQPQHF. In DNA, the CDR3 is TGTGCCAGCAGTGAGACAGGGTCCCGCAATCAGCCCCAGCATTTT.